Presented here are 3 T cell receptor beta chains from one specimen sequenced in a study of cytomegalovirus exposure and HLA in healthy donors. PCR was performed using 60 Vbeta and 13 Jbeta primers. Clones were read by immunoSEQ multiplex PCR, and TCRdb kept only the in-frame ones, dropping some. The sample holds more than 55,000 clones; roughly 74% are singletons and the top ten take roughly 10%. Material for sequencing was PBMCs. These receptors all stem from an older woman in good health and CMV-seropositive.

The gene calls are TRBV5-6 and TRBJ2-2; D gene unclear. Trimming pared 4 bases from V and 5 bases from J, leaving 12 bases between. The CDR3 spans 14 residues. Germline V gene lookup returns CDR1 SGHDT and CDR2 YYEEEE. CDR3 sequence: CASSLIGPTGELFF. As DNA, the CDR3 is TGTGCCAGCAGCCTCATTGGGCCAACCGGGGAGCTGTTTTTT.

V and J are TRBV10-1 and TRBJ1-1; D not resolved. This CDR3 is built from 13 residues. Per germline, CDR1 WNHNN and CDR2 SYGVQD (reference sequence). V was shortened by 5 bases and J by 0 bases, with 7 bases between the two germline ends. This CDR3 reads CASSLTVNTEAFF. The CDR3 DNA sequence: TGCGCCAGCAGTCTTACAGTGAACACTGAAGCTTTCTTT.

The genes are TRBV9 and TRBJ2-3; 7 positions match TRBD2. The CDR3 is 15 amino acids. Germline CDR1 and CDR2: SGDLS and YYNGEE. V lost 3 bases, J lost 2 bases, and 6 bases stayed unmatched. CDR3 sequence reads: CASSEGGANTDTQYF. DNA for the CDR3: TGTGCCAGCAGCGAGGGAGGGGCCAACACAGATACGCAGTATTTT. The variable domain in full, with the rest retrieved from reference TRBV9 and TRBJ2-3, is DSGVTQTPKHLITATGQRVTLRCSPRSGDLSVYWYQQSLDQGLQFLIQYYNGEERAKGNILERFSAQQFPDLHSELNLSSLELGDSALYFCASSEGGANTDTQYFGPGTRLTVL.